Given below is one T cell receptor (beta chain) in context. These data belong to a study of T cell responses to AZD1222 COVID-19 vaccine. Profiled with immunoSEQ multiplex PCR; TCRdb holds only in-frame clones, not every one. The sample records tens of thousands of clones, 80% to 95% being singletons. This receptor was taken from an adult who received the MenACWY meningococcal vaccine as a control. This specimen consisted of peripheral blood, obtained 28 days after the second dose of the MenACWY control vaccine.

CDR3 protein: CASSPDTGVNEQFF. Written as DNA, the CDR3 is TGTGCCAGCTCACCTGATACAGGGGTCAATGAGCAGTTCTTC. The rearrangement joins TRBV18 to TRBJ2-1; 7 bases line up with TRBD1. V lost 3 bases and J lost 6; bases outside the gene matches: 5. The CDR3 length is 14 residues. CDR1 is KGHSH, CDR2 LQKENI, per germline.